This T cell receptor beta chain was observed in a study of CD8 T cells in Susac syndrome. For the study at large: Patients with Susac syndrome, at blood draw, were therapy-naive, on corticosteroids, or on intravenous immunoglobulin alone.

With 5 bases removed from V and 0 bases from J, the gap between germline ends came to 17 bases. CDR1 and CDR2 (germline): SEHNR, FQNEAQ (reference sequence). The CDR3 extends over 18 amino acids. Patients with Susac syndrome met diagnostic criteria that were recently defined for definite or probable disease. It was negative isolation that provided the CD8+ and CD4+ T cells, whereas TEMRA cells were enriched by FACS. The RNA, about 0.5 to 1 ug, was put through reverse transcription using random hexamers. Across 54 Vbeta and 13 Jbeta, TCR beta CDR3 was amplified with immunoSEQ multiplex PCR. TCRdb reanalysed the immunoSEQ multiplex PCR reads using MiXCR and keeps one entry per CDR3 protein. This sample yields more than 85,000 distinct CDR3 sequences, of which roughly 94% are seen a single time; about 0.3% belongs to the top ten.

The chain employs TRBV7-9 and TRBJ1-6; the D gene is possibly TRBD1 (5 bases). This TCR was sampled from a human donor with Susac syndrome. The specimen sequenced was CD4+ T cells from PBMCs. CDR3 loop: CASSRPGPTSSYNSPLHF. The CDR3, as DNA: TGTGCCAGCAGCCGACCGGGACCGACTAGCTCCTATAATTCACCCCTCCACTTT.